A single sample gave rise to the 10 T cell receptor beta chains below, sequenced in a study of lymphopenia after photon versus proton radiotherapy. Profiled with immunoSEQ multiplex PCR; TCRdb holds only in-frame clones, not every one. There are 65,000 to 85,000 clones in the sample; under 95% occur only once, and about 2.2% lies in the top ten. The sequencing here drew on peripheral blood, taken from a patient treated with photon-based radiotherapy. These receptors were taken from a woman aged 40 to 50 with cholangiocarcinoma.

This clone was counted a single time. This sequence joins TRBV6-6 and TRBJ2-7; 7 bases are a match to TRBD2. Germline values: CDR1 MNHNY, CDR2 SVGAGI (reference sequence). The CDR3 loop spans 15 amino acids. The V gene end was trimmed by 10 bases and the J gene end by 2 bases; junction bases not matched to a gene: 14. CDR3 residues: CATTLKDGGTYEQYF. The CDR3 nucleotides are TGTGCCACCACCTTGAAAGACGGGGGGACCTACGAGCAGTACTTC.

The genes are TRBV27 and TRBJ2-3; D call uncertain. Germline V gene lookup returns CDR1 MNHEY and CDR2 SMNVEV (reference sequence). V lost 3 bases, J lost 2 bases, and 6 bases lay in between. This CDR3 contains 13 residues. For the CDR3, the DNA is TGTGCCAGCAGTTTCACGTACACAGATACGCAGTATTTT. Residues: CASSFTYTDTQYF.

The rearrangement uses TRBV5-1 and TRBJ1-5; no clear D. Trimming stripped 0 bases from V and 8 bases from J, with 12 bases between. CDR1 is SGHRS, CDR2 YFSETQ, per germline. This CDR3 is 14 amino acids long. This chain's CDR3 is CASSLGTVGEPQHF. The DNA for the CDR3 is TGCGCCAGCAGCTTGGGTACAGTTGGAGAGCCCCAGCATTTT.

Remarks on this clone: One end of the junction varies from germline; a read error may be responsible. The chain carries TRBV28 and TRBJ2-7; possibly TRBD2 for D (6 bases). The germline V gene encodes CDR1 MDHEN and CDR2 SYDVKM. The CDR3 has 11 residues. Written as DNA, the CDR3 is TGTGCCAGCAGCCTGGGGGACTCCTCGGAGTTC. It encodes CASSLGDSSEF.

The chain recombines TRBV19 with TRBJ1-5; 9 bases line up with TRBD1. V lost 5 bases and J lost 7; bases outside the gene matches: 12. CDR3 length equals 16 residues. The V gene's germline CDR1 is LNHDA and CDR2 SQIVND (reference sequence). This chain's CDR3 is CASSAPPGQGVQPQHF. The DNA of the CDR3 is TGTGCCAGTAGTGCACCTCCGGGACAGGGAGTACAGCCCCAGCATTTT.

The V gene is TRBV2, the J gene TRBJ2-7; no clear D gene. CDR1 is SNHLY and CDR2 is FYNNEI in the germline V gene. V was clipped by 3 bases and J by 7 bases, with 13 bases between them. The CDR3 runs 13 residues. The DNA of the CDR3 is TGTGCCAGCAGTGAGTGGACCGTTCGGGAGCAGTACTTC. It is translated as CASSEWTVREQYF.

The table lists this clone with a count of one. V usage is TRBV19 and J usage is TRBJ1-2, with 10 bases fitting TRBD1. This CDR3 spans 15 amino acids. From germline, CDR1 is LNHDA and CDR2 SQIVND (reference sequence). The junction had 6 bases not matched to a gene; V was cut back by 4 bases and J by 4 bases. As DNA, the CDR3 is TGTGCCAGTAGTAGCTCCCGGACAGGGGGCTATGGCTACACCTTC. Its protein is CASSSSRTGGYGYTF.

This clone is a singleton in its sample. The chain links TRBV6-1 to TRBJ1-2, with 7 nucleotides matching TRBD1. The CDR3 runs 15 residues. Germline loops: CDR1 MNHNS, CDR2 SASEGT. Trimming took 6 bases from V and 5 from J; bases not matched to a gene: 12. DNA of the CDR3: TGTGCCAGCAGCGCTTATACAGGGGAAAATTATGGCTACACCTTC. Translated: CASSAYTGENYGYTF.

The chain recombines TRBV6-1 with TRBJ1-5; D not certain. Between the trimmed V and J ends, which lost 4 bases and 0 bases, there was a span of 10 bases. Germline-derived CDR1 and CDR2 are MNHNS and SASEGT. This CDR3 region has 15 residues. Here the CDR3 reads CASSVESHSNQPQHF. CDR3 DNA: TGTGCCAGCAGTGTAGAAAGCCATAGCAATCAGCCCCAGCATTTT.

The J gene is TRBJ2-7, the V gene TRBV5-4; D is possibly TRBD1 (5 bases). Trimming stripped 4 bases from V and 11 bases from J, with 19 bases between. The CDR3 runs 13 residues. CDR1 is SGHNT and CDR2 is YYREEE in the germline V gene (reference sequence). This chain's CDR3 is CASSAEGSRAEYF. CDR3 DNA sequence: TGTGCCAGCAGCGCAGAAGGTAGCAGGGCGGAGTACTTC. Supplemented by reference TRBV5-4 and TRBJ2-7, the full variable domain reads ETGVTQSPTHLIKTRGQQVTLRCSSQSGHNTVSWYQQALGQGPQFIFQYYREEENGRGNFPPRFSGLQFPNYSSELNVNALELDDSALYLCASSAEGSRAEYFGPGTRLTVT.